Each of the 7 T cell receptor beta chains below was sequenced from the same sample in a study of shared clonotypes between healthy human individuals. Sequencing was performed with immunoSEQ multiplex PCR; in TCRdb, only in-frame clones are kept and a portion is missing. The table shows about 2 million clones, with roughly 95% occurring only once. Naive CD8 cells comprised CD45RO-negative, CCR7-positively selected cells, excluding terminally differentiated effector memory CD45RA+ cells. The material sequenced was naive CD8+ T cells sorted from blood. The source is a man aged 18 to 29 in good health.

The chain has TRBV19 and TRBJ1-2, with D maybe TRBD1 (6 bases). The CDR3 length is 15 residues. The germline V gene has CDR1 LNHDA and CDR2 SQIVND (reference sequence). V was shortened by 6 bases and J by 6 bases, with 20 bases between the two germline ends. This CDR3 reads CASSIPQDRLHGYTF. The CDR3 nucleotides read TGTGCCAGTAGCATCCCGCAGGACAGACTCCATGGCTACACCTTC.

V usage is TRBV9 and J usage is TRBJ2-1; D may be TRBD1 (5 bases). CDR1 and CDR2 from the germline V gene are SGDLS and YYNGEE. V was pared by 0 bases and J by 5 bases, with 6 bases between. The CDR3 runs 13 residues. In nucleotides, the CDR3 is TGTGCCAGCAGCGTAGTGGGGCACAATGAGCAGTTCTTC. This gives the protein CASSVVGHNEQFF.

The J gene is TRBJ1-2, the V gene TRBV4-1; D is possibly TRBD1 (5 bases). The germline gives CDR1 MGHRA, CDR2 YSYEKL. V lost 0 bases and J 3 bases, leaving 14 bases between the germline ends. CDR3 size: 16 residues. The CDR3 bases are TGCGCCAGCAGCCAAGACGACAGTGCTTGGGACTATGGCTACACCTTC. Translated: CASSQDDSAWDYGYTF.

As for this clone: This specimen includes other DNA sequences encoding the same CDR3. The chain combines TRBV6-5 with TRBJ2-7; D gene unclear. Germline assignment: CDR1 MNHEY and CDR2 SVGAGI. Between the trimmed V and J ends, which lost 5 bases and 2 bases, there was a span of 7 bases. There are 12 residues in the CDR3. The CDR3 DNA sequence: TGTGCCAGCAGTACTGATCCCTACGAGCAGTACTTC. Translation gives CASSTDPYEQYF.

The chain uses TRBV15 and TRBJ1-5; no reliable D call. Looked up from germline, CDR1 is LNHNV and CDR2 is YYDKDF (reference sequence). The CDR3 length is 13 residues. Trimming took 10 bases from V and 2 from J, leaving 12 bases between them. The chain's CDR3 is CAISDPGNQPQHF. CDR3 in DNA: TGTGCCATCTCGGATCCCGGCAATCAGCCCCAGCATTTT.

This rearrangement joins TRBV19 to TRBJ1-2; TRBD1 matches at 10 bases. In germline, CDR1 is LNHDA, CDR2 SQIVND (reference sequence). CDR3 length: 14 residues. The V segment lost 4 bases and the J segment 4 bases; nucleotides outside the gene matches: 3. This CDR3 is CASSTTGGFYGYTF. In DNA form, the CDR3 reads TGTGCCAGTAGTACGACAGGGGGCTTCTATGGCTACACCTTC.

Only a few counts were recorded for this clone. V is TRBV7-2 and J is TRBJ1-2, with 10 bases that match TRBD1. Trimming at V came to 5 bases and at J to 3 bases, leaving 3 bases not matched to a gene. This CDR3 contains 14 residues. CDR1 is SGHTA, CDR2 FQGNSA, per germline. Here the CDR3 reads CASSPGTGDYGYTF. As DNA, the CDR3 is TGTGCCAGCAGCCCCGGGACAGGGGACTATGGCTACACCTTC.